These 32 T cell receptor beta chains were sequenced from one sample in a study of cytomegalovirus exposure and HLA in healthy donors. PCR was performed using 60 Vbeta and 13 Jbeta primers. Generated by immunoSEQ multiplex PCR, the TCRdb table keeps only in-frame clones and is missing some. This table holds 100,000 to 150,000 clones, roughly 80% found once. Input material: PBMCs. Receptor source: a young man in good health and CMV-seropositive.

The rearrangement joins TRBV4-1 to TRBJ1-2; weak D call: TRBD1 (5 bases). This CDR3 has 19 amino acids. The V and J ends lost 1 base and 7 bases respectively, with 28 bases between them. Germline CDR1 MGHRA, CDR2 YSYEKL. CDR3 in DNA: TGCGCCAGCAGCCAAGGAGCTTGGGTTGGCGACGTAAGGGGCGGTGGCTACACCTTC. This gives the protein CASSQGAWVGDVRGGGYTF.

The CDR3, as DNA: TGTGCCAGCAGCTTAGCGGTTTCTGGAAACACCATATATTTT. Translated: CASSLAVSGNTIYF. The rearrangement links TRBV11-2 to TRBJ1-3; no clear D. V gave up 1 base and J gave up 1 base, with 5 bases separating them. The CDR3 sequence is 14 residues long. Germline V gene sequence: CDR1 SGHAT, CDR2 FQNNGV.

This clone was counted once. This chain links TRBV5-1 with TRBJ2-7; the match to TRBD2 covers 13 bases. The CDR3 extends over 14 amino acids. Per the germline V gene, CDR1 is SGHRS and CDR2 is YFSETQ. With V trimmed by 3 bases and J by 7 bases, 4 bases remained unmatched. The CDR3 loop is CASSSLAGGHEQYF. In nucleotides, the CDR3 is TGCGCCAGCAGCTCACTAGCGGGGGGGCATGAGCAGTACTTC.

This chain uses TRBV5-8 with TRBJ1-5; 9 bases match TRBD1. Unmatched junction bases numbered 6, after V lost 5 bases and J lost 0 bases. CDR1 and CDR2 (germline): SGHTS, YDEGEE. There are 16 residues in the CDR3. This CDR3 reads CASSYDRGYSNQPQHF. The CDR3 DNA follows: TGTGCCAGCAGTTACGACAGGGGGTATAGCAATCAGCCCCAGCATTTT.

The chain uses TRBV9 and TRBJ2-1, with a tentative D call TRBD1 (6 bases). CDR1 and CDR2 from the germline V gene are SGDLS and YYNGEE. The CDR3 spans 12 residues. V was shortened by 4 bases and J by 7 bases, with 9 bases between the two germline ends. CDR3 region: CASSTQGNEQFF. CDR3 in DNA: TGTGCCAGCAGCACACAGGGAAATGAGCAGTTCTTC.

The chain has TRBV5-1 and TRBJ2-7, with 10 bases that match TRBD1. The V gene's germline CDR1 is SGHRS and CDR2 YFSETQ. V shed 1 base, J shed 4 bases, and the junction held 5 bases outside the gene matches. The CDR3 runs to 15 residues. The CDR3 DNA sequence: TGCGCCAGCAGCTTGTTAGGGGACAGGGGTTACGAGCAGTACTTC. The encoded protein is CASSLLGDRGYEQYF.

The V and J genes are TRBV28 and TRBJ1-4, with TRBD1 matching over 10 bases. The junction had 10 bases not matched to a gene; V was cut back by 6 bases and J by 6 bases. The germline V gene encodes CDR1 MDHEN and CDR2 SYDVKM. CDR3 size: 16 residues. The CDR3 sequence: CASSRRSTGGHEKLFF. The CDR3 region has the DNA TGTGCCAGCAGCCGTAGATCGACAGGGGGCCATGAAAAACTGTTTTTT.

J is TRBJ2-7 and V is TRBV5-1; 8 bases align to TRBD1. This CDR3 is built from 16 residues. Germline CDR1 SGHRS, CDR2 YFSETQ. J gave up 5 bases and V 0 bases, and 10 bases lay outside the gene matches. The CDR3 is CASSLAGAGGFHEQYF. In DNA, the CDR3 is TGCGCCAGCAGCTTGGCCGGGGCAGGGGGCTTTCACGAGCAGTACTTC. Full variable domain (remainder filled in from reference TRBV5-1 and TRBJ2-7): KAGVTQTPRYLIKTRGQQVTLSCSPISGHRSVSWYQQTPGQGLQFLFEYFSETQRNKGNFPGRFSGRQFSNSRSEMNVSTLELGDSALYLCASSLAGAGGFHEQYFGPGTRLTVT.

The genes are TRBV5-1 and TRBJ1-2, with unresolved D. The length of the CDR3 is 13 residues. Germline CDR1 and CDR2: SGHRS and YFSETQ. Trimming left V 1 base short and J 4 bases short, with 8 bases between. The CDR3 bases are TGCGCCAGCAGCTTGTCGGAGATCTATGGCTACACCTTC. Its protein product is CASSLSEIYGYTF.

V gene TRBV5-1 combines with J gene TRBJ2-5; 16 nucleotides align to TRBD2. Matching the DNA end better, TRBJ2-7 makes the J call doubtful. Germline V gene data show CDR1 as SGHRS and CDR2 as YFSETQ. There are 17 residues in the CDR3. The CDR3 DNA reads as TGCGCCAGCAGCCGGGGACTAGCGGGGGGGAGCTCCTACGAGCAGTACTTC. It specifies CASSRGLAGGSSYEQYF.

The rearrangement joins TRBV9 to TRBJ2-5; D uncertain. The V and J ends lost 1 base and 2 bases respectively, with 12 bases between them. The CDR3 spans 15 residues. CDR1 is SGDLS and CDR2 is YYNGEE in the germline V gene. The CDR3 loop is CASSVSLGEQETQYF. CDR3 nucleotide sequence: TGTGCCAGCAGCGTATCCCTGGGCGAGCAAGAGACCCAGTACTTC.

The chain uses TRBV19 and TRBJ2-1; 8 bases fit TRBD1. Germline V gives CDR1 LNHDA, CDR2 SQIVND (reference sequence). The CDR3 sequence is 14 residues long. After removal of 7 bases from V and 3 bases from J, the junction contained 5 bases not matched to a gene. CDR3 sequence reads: CASNVDRDYNEQFF. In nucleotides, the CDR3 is TGTGCCAGTAACGTGGACAGGGACTACAATGAGCAGTTCTTC.

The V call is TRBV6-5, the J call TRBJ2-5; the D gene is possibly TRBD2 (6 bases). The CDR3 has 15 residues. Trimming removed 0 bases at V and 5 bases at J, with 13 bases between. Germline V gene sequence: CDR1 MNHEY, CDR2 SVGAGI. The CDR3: CASSYSAGTGETQYF. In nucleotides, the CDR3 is TGTGCCAGCAGTTACTCTGCGGGGACGGGGGAGACCCAGTACTTC.

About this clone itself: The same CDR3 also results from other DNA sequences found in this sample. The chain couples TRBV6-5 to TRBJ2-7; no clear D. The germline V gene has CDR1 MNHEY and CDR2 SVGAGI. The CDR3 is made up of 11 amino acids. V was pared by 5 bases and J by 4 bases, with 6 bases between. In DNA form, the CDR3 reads TGTGCCAGCAGTGAACTATACGAGCAGTACTTC. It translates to CASSELYEQYF.

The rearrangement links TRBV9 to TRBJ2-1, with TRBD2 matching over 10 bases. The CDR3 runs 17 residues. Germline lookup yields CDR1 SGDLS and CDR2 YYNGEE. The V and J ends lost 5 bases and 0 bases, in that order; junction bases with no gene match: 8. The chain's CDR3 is CASRATSGLSSYNEQFF. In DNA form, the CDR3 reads TGTGCCAGCAGAGCGACTAGCGGGTTGAGCTCCTACAATGAGCAGTTCTTC.

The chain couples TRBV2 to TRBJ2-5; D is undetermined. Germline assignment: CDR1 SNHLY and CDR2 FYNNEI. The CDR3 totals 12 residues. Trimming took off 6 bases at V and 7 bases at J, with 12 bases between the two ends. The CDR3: CASSVEPGTQYF. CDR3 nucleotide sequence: TGTGCCAGCAGCGTAGAACCTGGGACCCAGTACTTC.

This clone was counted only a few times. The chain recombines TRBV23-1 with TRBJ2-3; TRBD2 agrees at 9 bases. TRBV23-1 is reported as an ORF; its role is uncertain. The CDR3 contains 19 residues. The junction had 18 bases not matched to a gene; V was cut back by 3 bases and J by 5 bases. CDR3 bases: TGCGCCAGCAGTCAGCCCCCTGGCGGGGGGGCGAAGGTCCTAGATACGCAGTATTTT. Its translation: CASSQPPGGGAKVLDTQYF.

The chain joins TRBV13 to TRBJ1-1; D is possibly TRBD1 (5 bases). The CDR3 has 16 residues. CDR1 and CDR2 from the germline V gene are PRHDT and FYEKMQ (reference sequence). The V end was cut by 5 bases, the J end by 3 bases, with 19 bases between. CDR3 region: CASSERLGGDYTEAFF. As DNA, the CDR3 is TGTGCCAGCAGCGAGAGGCTGGGTGGGGACTACACTGAAGCTTTCTTT.

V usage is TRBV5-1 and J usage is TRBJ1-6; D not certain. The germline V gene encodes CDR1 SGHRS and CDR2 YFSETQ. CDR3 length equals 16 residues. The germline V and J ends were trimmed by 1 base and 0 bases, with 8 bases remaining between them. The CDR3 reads CASSLRESSYNSPLHF. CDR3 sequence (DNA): TGCGCCAGCAGCTTGAGGGAGAGCTCCTATAATTCACCCCTCCACTTT.

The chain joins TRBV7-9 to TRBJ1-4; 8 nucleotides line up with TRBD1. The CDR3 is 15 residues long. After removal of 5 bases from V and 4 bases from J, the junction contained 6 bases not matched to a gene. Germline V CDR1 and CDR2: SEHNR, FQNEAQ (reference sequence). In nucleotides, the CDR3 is TGTGCCAGCAGCGGGGGACAGGCGAATAATGAAAAACTGTTTTTT. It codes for CASSGGQANNEKLFF.

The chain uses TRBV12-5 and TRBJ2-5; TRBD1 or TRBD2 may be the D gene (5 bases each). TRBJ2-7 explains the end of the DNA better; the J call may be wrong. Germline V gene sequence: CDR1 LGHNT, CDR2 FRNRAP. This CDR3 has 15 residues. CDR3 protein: CASGLSSMGDYEQYF. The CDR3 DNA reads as TGTGCTAGTGGTTTGTCCTCCATGGGGGACTACGAGCAGTACTTC.

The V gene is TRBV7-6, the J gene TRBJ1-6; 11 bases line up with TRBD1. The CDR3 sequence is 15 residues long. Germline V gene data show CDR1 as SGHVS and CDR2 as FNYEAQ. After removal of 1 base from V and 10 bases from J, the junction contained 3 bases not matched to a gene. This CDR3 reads CASSLEDRGRSPLHF. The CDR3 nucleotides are TGTGCCAGCAGCTTAGAGGACAGGGGGCGGTCACCCCTCCACTTT.

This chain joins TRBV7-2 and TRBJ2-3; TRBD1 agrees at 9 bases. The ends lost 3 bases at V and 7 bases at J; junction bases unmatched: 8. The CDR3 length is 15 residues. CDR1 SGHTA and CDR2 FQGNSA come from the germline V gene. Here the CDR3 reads CASSFGQGPLNTQYF. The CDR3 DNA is TGTGCCAGCAGCTTCGGACAGGGGCCTCTCAATACGCAGTATTTT.

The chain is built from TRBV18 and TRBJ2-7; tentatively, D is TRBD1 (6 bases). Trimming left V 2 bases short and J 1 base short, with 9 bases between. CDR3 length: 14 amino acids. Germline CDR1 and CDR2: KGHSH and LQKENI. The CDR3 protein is CASSPYRASYEQYF. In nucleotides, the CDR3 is TGTGCCAGCTCACCATACAGGGCGTCCTACGAGCAGTACTTC.

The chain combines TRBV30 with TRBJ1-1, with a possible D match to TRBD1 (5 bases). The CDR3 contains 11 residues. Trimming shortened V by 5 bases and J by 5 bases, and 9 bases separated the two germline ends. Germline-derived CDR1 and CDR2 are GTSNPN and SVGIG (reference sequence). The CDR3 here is CAWHKGTEAFF. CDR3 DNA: TGTGCCTGGCATAAGGGGACTGAAGCTTTCTTT.

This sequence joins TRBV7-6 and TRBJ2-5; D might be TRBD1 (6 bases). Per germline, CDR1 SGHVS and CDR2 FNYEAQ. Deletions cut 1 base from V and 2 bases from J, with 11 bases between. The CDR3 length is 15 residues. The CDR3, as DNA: TGTGCCAGCAGCTTAGGTTGGGGGCCGCAAGAGACCCAGTACTTC. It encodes CASSLGWGPQETQYF. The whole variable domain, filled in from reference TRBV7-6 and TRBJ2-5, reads GAGVSQSPRYKVTKRGQDVALRCDPISGHVSLYWYRQALGQGPEFLTYFNYEAQQDKSGLPNDRFSAERPEGSISTLTIQRTEQRDSAMYRCASSLGWGPQETQYFGPGTRLLVL.

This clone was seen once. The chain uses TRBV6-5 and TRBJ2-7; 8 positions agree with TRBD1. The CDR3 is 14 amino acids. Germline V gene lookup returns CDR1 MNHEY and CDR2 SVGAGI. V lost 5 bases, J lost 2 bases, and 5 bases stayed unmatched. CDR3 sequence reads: CASSIRTGTYEQYF. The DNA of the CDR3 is TGTGCCAGCAGTATTCGGACAGGGACCTACGAGCAGTACTTC.

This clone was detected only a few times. This CDR3 is CASSPVGQFSYEQYF. The DNA of the CDR3 is TGTGCCAGTAGTCCAGTGGGACAGTTCTCCTACGAGCAGTACTTC. This chain connects TRBV19 to TRBJ2-7; TRBD1 aligns across 7 bases. Germline CDR1 and CDR2: LNHDA and SQIVND (reference sequence). The CDR3 has 15 residues. Trimming cost V 5 bases and J 0 bases; bases outside gene matches: 7.

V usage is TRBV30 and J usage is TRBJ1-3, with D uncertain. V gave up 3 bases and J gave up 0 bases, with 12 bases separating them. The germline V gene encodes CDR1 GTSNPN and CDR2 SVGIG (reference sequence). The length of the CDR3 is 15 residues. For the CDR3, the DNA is TGTGCCTGGAGGGAACTATCGAGCTCTGGAAACACCATATATTTT. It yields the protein CAWRELSSSGNTIYF.

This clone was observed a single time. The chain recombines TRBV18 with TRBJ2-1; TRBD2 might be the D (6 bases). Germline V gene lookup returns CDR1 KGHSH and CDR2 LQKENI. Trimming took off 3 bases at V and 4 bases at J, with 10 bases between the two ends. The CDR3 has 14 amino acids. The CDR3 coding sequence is TGTGCCAGCTCACCCGGACTAAATTACAATGAGCAGTTCTTC. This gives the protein CASSPGLNYNEQFF.

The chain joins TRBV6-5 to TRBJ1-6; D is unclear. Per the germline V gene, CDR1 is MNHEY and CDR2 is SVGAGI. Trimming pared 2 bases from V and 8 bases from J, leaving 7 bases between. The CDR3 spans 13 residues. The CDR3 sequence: CASSYDEYSPLHF. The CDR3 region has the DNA TGTGCCAGCAGTTACGATGAGTATTCACCCCTCCACTTT.

CDR3 in amino acids: CASCTRARSYNEQFF. The CDR3 DNA is TGTGCCAGCTGCACGAGGGCCCGCTCCTACAATGAGCAGTTCTTC. The chain links TRBV28 to TRBJ2-1; perhaps TRBD2 as D (5 bases). This CDR3 has 15 residues. V gave up 8 bases and J gave up 0 bases, with 14 bases separating them. The germline V gene encodes CDR1 MDHEN and CDR2 SYDVKM.